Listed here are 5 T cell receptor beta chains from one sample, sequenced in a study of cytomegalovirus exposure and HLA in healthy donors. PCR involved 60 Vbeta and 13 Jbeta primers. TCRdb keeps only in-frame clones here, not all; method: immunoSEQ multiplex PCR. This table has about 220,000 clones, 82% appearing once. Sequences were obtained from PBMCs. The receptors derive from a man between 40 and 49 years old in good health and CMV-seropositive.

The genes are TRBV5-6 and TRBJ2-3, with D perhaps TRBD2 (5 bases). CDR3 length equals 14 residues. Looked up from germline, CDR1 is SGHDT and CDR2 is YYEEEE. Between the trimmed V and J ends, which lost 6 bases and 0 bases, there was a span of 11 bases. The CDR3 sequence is CASTFGVSTDTQYF. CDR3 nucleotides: TGTGCCAGCACCTTCGGGGTCAGCACAGATACGCAGTATTTT.

CDR3 in amino acids: CASSFKVAGETGELFF. Written as DNA, the CDR3 is TGTGCCAGCAGCTTTAAGGTGGCAGGGGAAACCGGGGAGCTGTTTTTT. The chain carries TRBV5-4 and TRBJ2-2, with D maybe TRBD1 (6 bases). V was cut by 2 bases and J by 5 bases, with 16 bases left in between. From germline, CDR1 is SGHNT and CDR2 YYREEE (reference sequence). The length of the CDR3 is 16 residues.

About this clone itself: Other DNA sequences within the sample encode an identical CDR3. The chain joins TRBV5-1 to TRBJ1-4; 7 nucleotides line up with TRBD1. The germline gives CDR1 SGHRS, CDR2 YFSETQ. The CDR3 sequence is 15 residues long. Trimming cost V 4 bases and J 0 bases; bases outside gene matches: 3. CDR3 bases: TGCGCCAGCAGCGATACAGGGGCAACTAATGAAAAACTGTTTTTT. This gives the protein CASSDTGATNEKLFF.

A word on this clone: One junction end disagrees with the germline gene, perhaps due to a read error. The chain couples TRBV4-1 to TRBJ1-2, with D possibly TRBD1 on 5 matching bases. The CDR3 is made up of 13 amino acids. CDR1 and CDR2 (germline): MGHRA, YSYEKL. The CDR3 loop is CASSVRTFPLPPF. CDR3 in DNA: TGCGCCAGCAGCGTCCGGACATTCCCCTTACCCCCCTTC.

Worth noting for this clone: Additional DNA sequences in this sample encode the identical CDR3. The CDR3 region has the DNA TGTGCCAGCAGCTTACTAGCGGGGTACAATGAGCAGTTCTTC. Protein product: CASSLLAGYNEQFF. The J gene is TRBJ2-1, the V gene TRBV7-9; TRBD2 matches at 9 bases. Germline lookup yields CDR1 SEHNR and CDR2 FQNEAQ (reference sequence). The J segment lost 4 bases and the V segment lost 2 bases, leaving 0 bases of the junction unmatched. The CDR3 sequence is 14 residues long.